This T cell receptor beta chain was profiled in a study of OX40 agonist ivuxolimab in advanced cancers. For context, the study as a whole: The costimulatory receptor OX40 (CD134) was targeted by ivuxolimab, a fully human IgG2 agonistic monoclonal antibody. Intravenous ivuxolimab was administered to patients every 2 weeks at six dose levels: 0.01, 0.1, 0.3, 1.5, 3 and 10 mg/kg. Among the 52 dose-escalation patients, approximately 20 had hepatocellular carcinoma, 15 melanoma, 9 renal cell carcinoma and 9 head and neck cancer. In the dose-escalation cohort, approximately 83% of patients were male, and the mean age was around 60 years with a range of roughly 23 to 79. Patients were allowed to have had prior anti-PD-1, anti-PD-L1 or anti-CTLA-4 therapy, and approximately 40% of the dose-escalation patients had previously received checkpoint inhibitors. Three dose-escalation patients achieved partial responses, one with hepatocellular carcinoma and two with cutaneous melanoma. The purpose of peripheral TCRbeta sequencing was to test whether ivuxolimab changed TCR sequence diversity and led to clonal T-cell expansion. The monotherapy dose-escalation portion (N = 52 patients) of the phase I ivuxolimab trial is reported in the paper.

Patients with autoimmune disease history or receiving systemic immunosuppression were excluded from the trial. Peripheral blood for TCR sequencing was collected from all dose cohorts at baseline, on cycle 4 day 1, and on cycle 7 day 1. The samples were drawn from a first-in-human, open-label, multicenter phase I dose-escalation trial of ivuxolimab. Adults with locally advanced or metastatic head and neck squamous cell, hepatocellular, melanoma or renal cell carcinoma were enrolled in the trial. Before TCR sequencing, CD4+ and CD8+ T cells were separately sorted from peripheral blood. To sequence the TCRbeta CDR3 region, genomic DNA was isolated from the sorted cells. The immunoSEQ Assay was used for sequencing of TCRbeta CDR3 regions. Here the immuneACCESS table is served through TCRdb, limited to in-frame sequences with V and J called. Missing clones are a known gap in these copies; in checked studies unresolved V genes cover under half, and the rest lacks a known reason. This sample has some 70,000 clones in its table, and roughly 88% of those were observed once. Over 0.95% of the sample is held by the ten biggest clonotypes.

The cysteine opens and the phenylalanine closes a CDR3 of 13 amino acids. Just CDR3 DNA is preserved here, 39 bases in frame from base 1. Sequences SGHVS (CDR1) and FNYEAQ (CDR2) are obtained from the germline V gene. The junction shows trimming of 5 bases on V and 6 bases on J, plus 11 bases between the germline ends. A remark on this clone: It lacks a known antigen. There are no base qualities to consult, and no much larger clone falls within one base.

Overall study outcomes, separate from this receptor: Partial responders in the 0.1-3.0 mg/kg groups had among the lowest normalized peripheral clonal expansion, especially among CD8+ T cells. Low levels of normalized T-cell clonal expansion were also seen in some patients who did not respond. The antigen specificity of the peripheral T cells that underwent clonal expansion was not determined. At doses from 0.1 to 3.0 mg/kg, clonal expansion was seen in both CD4+ and CD8+ blood T cells between baseline and week 6. After ivuxolimab, more expanded clones were found on average in CD8+ T cells than in CD4+ T cells.

The sample in question was CD4+ or CD8+ T cells sorted from blood, obtained in a trial of the OX40 agonist ivuxolimab. The sequence joins TRBV7-6 to TRBJ1-5; the D segment cannot be called with confidence. This sequence was found in an adult with an advanced solid tumor such as melanoma, head and neck, liver or kidney cancer. This receptor carries the CDR3 CASSPVPGQPQHF. The sequenced DNA is TGTGCCAGCAGCCCAGTCCCGGGTCAGCCCCAGCATTTT.